Below, one TCR beta chain is given with its context. This clone has more than one count but fewer than ten. What this receptor recognizes is not known. Base qualities are missing; no much larger clone stands one base away. CDR1 and CDR2, per the germline V gene (reference sequence), are GTSNPN and SVGIG. The CDR3 holds 14 amino acids from the cysteine to the phenylalanine. Only the CDR3 DNA is retained, 42 bases long and in frame from the first base. V is cut back by 5 bases and J by 9 bases, with 13 bases in the junction unmatched. This record belongs to a study of CD8+ T cells in alopecia areata (dated 2018 in TCRdb). Some background on the complete study: The treated patients took part in an open-label pilot trial in which moderate-to-severe alopecia areata was treated with oral tofacitinib at 5 to 10 mg twice daily. To study T cell clonal expansion in alopecia areata, the researchers applied high-throughput TCRbeta sequencing to both the C3H/HeJ mouse model and human patients. Human TCRbeta sequencing covered scalp tissue and sorted CD4+ and CD8+ peripheral blood T cells from patchy and totalis/universalis alopecia areata patients and healthy controls. RNA came from the PAXgene miRNA kit for fixed scalp, the miRNeasy kit for PBMCs, and the RNeasy kit for mouse skin. TCRbeta CDR3 regions were amplified by immunoSEQ multiplex PCR with 35 Vbeta forward and 13 Jbeta reverse primers. Tofacitinib-treated patients had biopsies at baseline and at 4 and 24 weeks of treatment, with a later scalp biopsy in several patients. Scalp clonality was compared among normal scalp (n=4), patchy alopecia areata scalp (n=8), and alopecia totalis/universalis scalp (n=8). Tofacitinib was given for 6 to 18 months, followed by 6 months of follow-up off drug to assess delayed response and recurrence. Study-wide conclusions, independent of this receptor: Lesional scalp, especially in alopecia totalis/universalis, showed higher clonality and more expanded CD8+ clones than normal scalp, suggesting antigenic drive. Resident alphabeta T cells in normal human skin are also sequenced, complicating scalp TCR repertoire analysis, unlike mouse skin dominated by gammadelta T cells. TCR sequences shared between patients were less clear than in mice, possibly partly because of HLA diversity in the patient population.

The time point label, read with the paper, signifies: baseline before oral tofacitinib. From alopecia areata patients, peripheral blood was collected along with lesional scalp punch biopsies. PBMCs were separated by density centrifugation and stained for CD3, CD4 and CD8, after which CD4+ and CD8+ T cells were sorted on a FACSAria. The protocol used for the library was the immunoSEQ multiplex PCR assay. For TCR sequencing, RNA was extracted from every sample and reverse transcribed into cDNA to serve as template. First-strand cDNA was synthesized using SuperScript III with a 2:1 mix of oligo-dT and random hexamers. A synthetic immune receptor repertoire was used to measure amplification bias, and any remaining bias was corrected computationally. The original pipeline was this. Raw reads were preprocessed for error removal, and CDR3 was defined according to IMGT conventions as running from the conserved cysteine to phenylalanine. Clonality was calculated as 1 minus Shannon entropy normalized by log2 of the number of productive unique TCRs. Whether each scalp clone was CD4 or CD8 was inferred by checking scalp TCRbeta sequences against the CD4 and CD8 repertoires from sorted blood. TCRdb mirrors the immuneACCESS table, restricted to in-frame sequences. Some clones are absent from its copies; in checked studies, under half trace to an unresolved V gene, and the reason for the others is unknown. V, J and clone size reflect that table, while D and trimming were determined from the DNA. Here the sample has more than 200,000 clones; 67% occur a single time. Jointly, the top ten make up around 1.2% of the sample.

This specimen was CD4+ T cells sorted from blood, taken at week 0. The chain is made from TRBV30 and TRBJ1-5; 7 nucleotides in the junction match TRBD1. This clonotype was sampled from a human donor with alopecia areata. The nucleotide sequence is given as TGTGCCTGGGAGACAGGGTTGGGGCGCGGGCCCCAGCATTTT. This translates into CAWETGLGRGPQHF.